These 9 T cell receptor beta chains originate from one sample sequenced in a study of blood T cell repertoires in COVID-19. Clones were read by immunoSEQ multiplex PCR, and TCRdb kept only the in-frame ones, dropping some. This sample carries about 110,000 clones, around 66% of them seen once, and the ten largest clones take about 5.9%. Sequenced input: peripheral blood. The receptors were gathered from an elderly man with acute or convalescent COVID-19.

V and J are TRBV7-2 and TRBJ1-1, with D possibly TRBD1 on 6 matching bases. V lost 5 bases to trimming and J lost 4 bases, with 14 bases between them. Per germline, CDR1 SGHTA and CDR2 FQGNSA. The CDR3 loop spans 14 amino acids. CDR3 region: CASSIKGGRTEAFF. The CDR3 nucleotides read TGTGCCAGCAGCATAAAGGGGGGGCGCACTGAAGCTTTCTTT.

As regards this clone: Other DNA sequences in the sample encode the same CDR3. This rearrangement joins TRBV4-3 to TRBJ1-2, with unresolved D. Per the germline V gene, CDR1 is LGHNA and CDR2 is YSLEER. V lost 0 bases, J lost 5 bases, and 10 bases lay in between. CDR3 length equals 14 residues. CDR3: CASSQDLVAYGYTF. For the CDR3, the DNA is TGCGCCAGCAGCCAAGATCTAGTGGCTTATGGCTACACCTTC.

The gene calls are TRBV29-1 and TRBJ2-1; TRBD2 matches 8 bases. Trimming cost V 7 bases and J 1 base; bases outside gene matches: 6. This CDR3 comprises 14 residues. The germline gives CDR1 SQVTM, CDR2 ANQGSEA. The CDR3 coding sequence is TGCAGCGCCCCTAGCGGGCCTTCCTACAATGAGCAGTTCTTC. It codes for CSAPSGPSYNEQFF.

This sequence joins TRBV5-5 and TRBJ2-7; D gene ambiguous. The germline V gene has CDR1 SGHKS and CDR2 YYEKEE (reference sequence). V gave up 2 bases and J gave up 3 bases, with 9 bases separating them. The CDR3 is made up of 13 amino acids. DNA of the CDR3: TGTGCCAGCAGCTTTAGCCCAGTCTACGAGCAGTACTTC. Residues: CASSFSPVYEQYF.

This clone was counted only a few times. V gene TRBV7-2 combines with J gene TRBJ1-5; 7 nucleotides align to TRBD1. Germline CDR1 and CDR2: SGHTA and FQGNSA. The CDR3 is made up of 14 amino acids. V was clipped by 4 bases and J by 2 bases; unmatched bases: 2. CDR3 bases: TGTGCCAGCAGCTCCCAGGGGGGCAATCAGCCCCAGCATTTT. Its protein is CASSSQGGNQPQHF. Looking up the rest from reference TRBV7-2 and TRBJ1-5 gives the full variable domain: GAGVSQSPSNKVTEKGKDVELRCDPISGHTALYWYRQSLGQGLEFLIYFQGNSAPDKSGLPSDRFSAERTGGSVSTLTIQRTQQEDSAVYLCASSSQGGNQPQHFGDGTRLSIL.

The chain couples TRBV19 to TRBJ2-1, with D possibly matching TRBD1 (6 bases). The CDR3 extends over 14 amino acids. The germline gives CDR1 LNHDA, CDR2 SQIVND (reference sequence). V lost 1 base to trimming and J lost 9 bases, with 13 bases between them. This chain's CDR3 is CASSIGNRESEQFF. The CDR3 nucleotides read TGTGCCAGTAGTATAGGCAACAGGGAGAGTGAGCAGTTCTTC.

This clone came up once. V is TRBV28 and J is TRBJ2-5, with 7 bases fitting TRBD2. Germline trimming cut 3 bases from V and 7 bases from J; bases unmatched to any gene: 5. The CDR3 is made up of 13 amino acids. Germline V CDR1 and CDR2: MDHEN, SYDVKM. CDR3: CASSLGGRGTQYF. As DNA, the CDR3 is TGTGCCAGCAGTTTGGGCGGGAGAGGGACCCAGTACTTC.

The V gene is TRBV28, the J gene TRBJ1-5, with TRBD1 identical over 8 bases. Germline V lookup: CDR1 MDHEN, CDR2 SYDVKM. Trimming took 6 bases from V and 0 from J; bases not matched to a gene: 10. This CDR3 is 17 amino acids long. The CDR3 sequence: CASSYGQGRFSNQPQHF. CDR3 sequence (DNA): TGTGCCAGCAGCTACGGACAGGGCAGATTTAGCAATCAGCCCCAGCATTTT.

The J gene is TRBJ2-1, the V gene TRBV28, with 9 bases matching TRBD2. The CDR3 is 17 residues long. With V trimmed by 4 bases and J by 7 bases, 14 bases remained unmatched. Germline-derived CDR1 and CDR2 are MDHEN and SYDVKM. CDR3 DNA: TGTGCCAGCAGTTCCCCGGGGATAGCGGGAGTATTTAATGAGCAGTTCTTC. It is translated as CASSSPGIAGVFNEQFF.